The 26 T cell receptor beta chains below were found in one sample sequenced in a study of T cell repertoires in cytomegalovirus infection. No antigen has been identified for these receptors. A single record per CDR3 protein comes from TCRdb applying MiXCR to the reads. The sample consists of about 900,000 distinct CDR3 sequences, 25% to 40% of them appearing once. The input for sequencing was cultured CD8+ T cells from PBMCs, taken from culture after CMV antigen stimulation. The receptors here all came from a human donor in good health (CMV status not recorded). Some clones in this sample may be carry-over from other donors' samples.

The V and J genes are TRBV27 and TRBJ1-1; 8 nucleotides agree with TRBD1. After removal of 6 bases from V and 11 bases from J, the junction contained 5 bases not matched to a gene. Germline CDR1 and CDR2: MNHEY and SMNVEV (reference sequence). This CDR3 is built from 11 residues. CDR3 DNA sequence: TGTGCCAGCAGGACAGGGGCTGGGGCTTTCTTT. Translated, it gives CASRTGAGAFF.

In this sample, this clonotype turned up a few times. The CDR3 here is CASSIGLSYEQYV. In DNA form, the CDR3 reads TGTGCCAGTAGTATAGGCCTATCCTACGAGCAGTACGTC. The chain recombines TRBV19 with TRBJ2-7, with D unclear. Per germline, CDR1 LNHDA and CDR2 SQIVND (reference sequence). V was shortened by 1 base and J by 1 base, with 5 bases between the two germline ends. The CDR3 contains 13 residues.

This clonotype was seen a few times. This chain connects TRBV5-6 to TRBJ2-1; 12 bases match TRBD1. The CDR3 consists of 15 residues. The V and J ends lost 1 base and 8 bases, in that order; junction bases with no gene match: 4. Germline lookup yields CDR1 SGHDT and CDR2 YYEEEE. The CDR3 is CASSLLGTGGDEQFF. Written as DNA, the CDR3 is TGTGCCAGCAGCTTGCTCGGGACAGGGGGCGATGAGCAGTTCTTC.

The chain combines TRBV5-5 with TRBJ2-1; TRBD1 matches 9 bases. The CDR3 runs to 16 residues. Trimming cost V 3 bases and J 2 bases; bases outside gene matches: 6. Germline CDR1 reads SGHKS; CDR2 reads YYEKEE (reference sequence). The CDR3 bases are TGTGCCAGCAGCTCCGTGGGACAGGGTACCTACAATGAGCAGTTCTTC. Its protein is CASSSVGQGTYNEQFF.

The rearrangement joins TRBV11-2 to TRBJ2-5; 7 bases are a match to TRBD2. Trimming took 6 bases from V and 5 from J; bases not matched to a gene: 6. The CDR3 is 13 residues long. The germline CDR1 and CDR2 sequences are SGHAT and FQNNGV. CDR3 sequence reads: CASRWGGEETQYF. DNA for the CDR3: TGTGCCAGCAGGTGGGGGGGTGAGGAGACCCAGTACTTC.

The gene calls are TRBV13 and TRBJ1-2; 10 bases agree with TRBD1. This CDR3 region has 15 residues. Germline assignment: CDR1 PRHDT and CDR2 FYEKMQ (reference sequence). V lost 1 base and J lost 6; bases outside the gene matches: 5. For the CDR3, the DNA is TGTGCCAGCAGCTTAGTGGGACAGGGGAACGATGGCTACACCTTC. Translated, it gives CASSLVGQGNDGYTF.

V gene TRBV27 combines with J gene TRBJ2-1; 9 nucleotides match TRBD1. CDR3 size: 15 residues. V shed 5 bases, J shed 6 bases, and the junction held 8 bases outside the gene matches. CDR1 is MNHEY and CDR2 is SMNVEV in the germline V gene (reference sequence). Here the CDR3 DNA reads TGTGCCAGCAGTCCCAACAGGGGGCACGGCAATGAGCAGTTCTTC. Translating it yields CASSPNRGHGNEQFF.

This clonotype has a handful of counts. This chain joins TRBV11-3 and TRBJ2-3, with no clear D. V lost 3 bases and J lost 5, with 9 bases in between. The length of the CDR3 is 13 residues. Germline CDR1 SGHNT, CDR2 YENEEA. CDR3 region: CASSFISGDTQYF. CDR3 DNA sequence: TGTGCCAGCAGCTTTATTTCAGGAGATACGCAGTATTTT.

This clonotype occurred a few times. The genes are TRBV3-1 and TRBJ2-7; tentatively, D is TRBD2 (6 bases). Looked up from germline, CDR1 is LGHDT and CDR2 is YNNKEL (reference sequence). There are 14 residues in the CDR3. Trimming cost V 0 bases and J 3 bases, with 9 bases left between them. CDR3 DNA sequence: TGTGCCAGCAGCCAAGATAGCGGTGACTACGAGCAGTACGTC. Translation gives CASSQDSGDYEQYV.

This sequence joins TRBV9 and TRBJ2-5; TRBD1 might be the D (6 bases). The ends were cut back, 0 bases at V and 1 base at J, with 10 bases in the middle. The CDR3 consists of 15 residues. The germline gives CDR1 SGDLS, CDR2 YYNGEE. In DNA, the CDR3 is TGTGCCAGCAGCGTAGGGACAGCCTCCCAAGAGACCCAGTACTTC. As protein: CASSVGTASQETQYF.

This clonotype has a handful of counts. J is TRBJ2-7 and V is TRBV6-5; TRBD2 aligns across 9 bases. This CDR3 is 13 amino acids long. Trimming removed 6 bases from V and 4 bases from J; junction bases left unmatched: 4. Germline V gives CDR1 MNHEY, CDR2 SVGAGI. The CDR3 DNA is TGTGCCAGCAGGGGGGGACTAGCTTACGAGCAGTACTTC. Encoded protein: CASRGGLAYEQYF.

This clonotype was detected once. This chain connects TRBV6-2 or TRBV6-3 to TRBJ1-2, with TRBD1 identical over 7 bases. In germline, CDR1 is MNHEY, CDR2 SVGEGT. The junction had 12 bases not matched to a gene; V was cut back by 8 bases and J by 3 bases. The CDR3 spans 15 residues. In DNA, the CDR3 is TGTGCCAGCGAGACCCCGACAGGGATCTACTATGGCTACACCTTC. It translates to CASETPTGIYYGYTF.

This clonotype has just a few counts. The CDR3 sequence is CASSYSIQGIDPGELFF. CDR3 in DNA: TGTGCCAGCAGTTACTCAATACAGGGTATTGACCCCGGGGAGCTGTTTTTT. The chain is built from TRBV6-5 and TRBJ2-2; a possible D gene is TRBD1 (6 bases). The V end was cut by 0 bases, the J end by 6 bases, with 17 bases between. Per germline, CDR1 MNHEY and CDR2 SVGAGI. This CDR3 is 17 amino acids long.

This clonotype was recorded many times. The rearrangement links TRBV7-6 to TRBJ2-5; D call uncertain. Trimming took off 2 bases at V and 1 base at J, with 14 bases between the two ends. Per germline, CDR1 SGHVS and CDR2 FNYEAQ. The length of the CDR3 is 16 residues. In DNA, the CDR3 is TGTGCCAGCAGCTTATGGGCTAGTGAGGCCCAAGAGACCCAGTACTTC. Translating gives CASSLWASEAQETQYF.

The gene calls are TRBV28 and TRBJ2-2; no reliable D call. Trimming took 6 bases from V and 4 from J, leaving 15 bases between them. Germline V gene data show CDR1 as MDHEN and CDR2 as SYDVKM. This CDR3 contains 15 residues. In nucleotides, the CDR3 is TGTGCCAGCAGCACTAACCAAGGTGCCACCGGGGAGCTGTTTTTT. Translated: CASSTNQGATGELFF.

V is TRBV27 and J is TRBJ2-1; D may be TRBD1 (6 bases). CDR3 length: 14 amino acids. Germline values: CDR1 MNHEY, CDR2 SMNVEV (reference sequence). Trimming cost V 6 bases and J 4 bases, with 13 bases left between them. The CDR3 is CASSGQSTYNEQFF. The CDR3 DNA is TGTGCCAGCAGCGGACAGAGCACTTACAATGAGCAGTTCTTC.

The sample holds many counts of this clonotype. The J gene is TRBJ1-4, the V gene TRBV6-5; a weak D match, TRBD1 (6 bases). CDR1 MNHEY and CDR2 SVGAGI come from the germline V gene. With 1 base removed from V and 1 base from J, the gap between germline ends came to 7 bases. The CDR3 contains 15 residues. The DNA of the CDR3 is TGTGCCAGCAGTTACTACAGGGTAACTAATGAAAAACTGTTTTTT. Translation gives CASSYYRVTNEKLFF.

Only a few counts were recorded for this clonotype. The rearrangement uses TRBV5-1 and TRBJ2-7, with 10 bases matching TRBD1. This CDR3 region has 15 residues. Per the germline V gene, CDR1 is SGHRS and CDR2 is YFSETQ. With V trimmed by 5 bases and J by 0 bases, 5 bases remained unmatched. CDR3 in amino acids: CASRGTGVNSYEQYF. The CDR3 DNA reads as TGCGCCAGCAGGGGGACAGGGGTGAACTCCTACGAGCAGTACTTC.

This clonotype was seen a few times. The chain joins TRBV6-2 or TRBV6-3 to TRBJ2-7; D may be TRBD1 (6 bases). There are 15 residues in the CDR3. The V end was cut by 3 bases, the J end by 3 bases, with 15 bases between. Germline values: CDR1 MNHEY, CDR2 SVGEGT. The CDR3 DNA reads TGTGCCAGCAGTTATGAGATGGGACACCACTACGAGCAGTACGTC. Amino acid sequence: CASSYEMGHHYEQYV.

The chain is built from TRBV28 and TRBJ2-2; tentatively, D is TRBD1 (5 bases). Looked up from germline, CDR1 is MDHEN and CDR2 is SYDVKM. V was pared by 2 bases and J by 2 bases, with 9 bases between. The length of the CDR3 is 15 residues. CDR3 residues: CASSLDRFNTGELFF. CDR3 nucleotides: TGTGCCAGCAGTTTAGACAGATTCAACACCGGGGAGCTGTTTTTT.

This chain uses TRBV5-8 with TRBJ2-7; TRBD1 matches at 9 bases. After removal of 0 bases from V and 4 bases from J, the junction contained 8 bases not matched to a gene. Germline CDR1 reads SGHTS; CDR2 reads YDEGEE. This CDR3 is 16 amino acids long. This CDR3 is CASSLAWGTGIYEQYF. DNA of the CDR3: TGTGCCAGCAGCTTGGCCTGGGGGACAGGGATTTACGAGCAGTACTTC.

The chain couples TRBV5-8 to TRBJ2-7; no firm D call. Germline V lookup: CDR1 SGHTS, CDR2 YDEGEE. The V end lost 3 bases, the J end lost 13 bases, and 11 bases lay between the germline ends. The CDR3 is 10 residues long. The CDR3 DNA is TGTGCCAGCAGCTGGCTCGAAAGCTACGTC. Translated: CASSWLESYV.

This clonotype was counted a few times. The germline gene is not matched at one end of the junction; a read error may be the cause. The CDR3: CASSRGTEYTVF. As DNA, the CDR3 is TGCGCCAGCAGCCGAGGGACAGAGTACACGGTCTTC. The chain joins TRBV4-3 to TRBJ2-1; TRBD1 matches at 7 bases. CDR1 LGHNA and CDR2 YSLEER come from the germline V gene. The CDR3 consists of 12 residues.

The CDR3 protein is CASSVGLNYGYTF. The CDR3 DNA is TGTGCCAGCAGCGTAGGACTCAACTATGGCTACACCTTC. The chain links TRBV9 to TRBJ1-2; D gene uncertain. The V and J ends lost 0 bases and 2 bases respectively, with 5 bases between them. CDR3 length equals 13 residues. Germline CDR1 and CDR2: SGDLS and YYNGEE.

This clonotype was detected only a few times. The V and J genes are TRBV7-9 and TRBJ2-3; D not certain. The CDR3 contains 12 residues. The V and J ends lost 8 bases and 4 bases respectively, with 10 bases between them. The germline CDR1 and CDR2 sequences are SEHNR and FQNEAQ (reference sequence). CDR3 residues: CASLDIADTQYF. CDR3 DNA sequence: TGTGCCAGCCTTGATATAGCAGATACGCAGTATTTT.

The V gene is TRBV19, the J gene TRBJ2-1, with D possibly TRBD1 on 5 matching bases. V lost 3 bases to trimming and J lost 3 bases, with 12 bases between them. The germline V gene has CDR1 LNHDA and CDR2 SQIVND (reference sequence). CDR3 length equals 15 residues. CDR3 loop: CASSIEPQGYNEQFF. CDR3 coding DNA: TGTGCCAGTAGTATCGAGCCTCAGGGCTACAATGAGCAGTTCTTC.